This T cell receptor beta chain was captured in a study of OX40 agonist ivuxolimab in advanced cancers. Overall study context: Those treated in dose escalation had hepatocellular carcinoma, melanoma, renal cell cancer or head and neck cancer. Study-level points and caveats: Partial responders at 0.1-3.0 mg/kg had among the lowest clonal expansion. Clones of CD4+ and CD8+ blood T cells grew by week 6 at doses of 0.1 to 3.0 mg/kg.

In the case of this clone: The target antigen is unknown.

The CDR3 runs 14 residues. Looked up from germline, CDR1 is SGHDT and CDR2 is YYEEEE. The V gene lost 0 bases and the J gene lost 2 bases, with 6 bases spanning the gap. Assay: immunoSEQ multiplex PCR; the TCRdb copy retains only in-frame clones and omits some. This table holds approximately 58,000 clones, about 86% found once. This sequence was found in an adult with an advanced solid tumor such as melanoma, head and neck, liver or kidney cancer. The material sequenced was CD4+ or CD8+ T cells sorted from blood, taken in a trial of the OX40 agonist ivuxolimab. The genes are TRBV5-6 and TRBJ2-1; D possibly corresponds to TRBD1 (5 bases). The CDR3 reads CASSLDRTYNEQFF. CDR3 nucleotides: TGTGCCAGCAGCTTGGACAGGACCTACAATGAGCAGTTCTTC. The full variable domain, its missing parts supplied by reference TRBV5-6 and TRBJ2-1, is DAGVTQSPTHLIKTRGQQVTLRCSPKSGHDTVSWYQQALGQGPQFIFQYYEEEERQRGNFPDRFSGHQFPNYSSELNVNALLLGDSALYLCASSLDRTYNEQFFGPGTRLTVL.